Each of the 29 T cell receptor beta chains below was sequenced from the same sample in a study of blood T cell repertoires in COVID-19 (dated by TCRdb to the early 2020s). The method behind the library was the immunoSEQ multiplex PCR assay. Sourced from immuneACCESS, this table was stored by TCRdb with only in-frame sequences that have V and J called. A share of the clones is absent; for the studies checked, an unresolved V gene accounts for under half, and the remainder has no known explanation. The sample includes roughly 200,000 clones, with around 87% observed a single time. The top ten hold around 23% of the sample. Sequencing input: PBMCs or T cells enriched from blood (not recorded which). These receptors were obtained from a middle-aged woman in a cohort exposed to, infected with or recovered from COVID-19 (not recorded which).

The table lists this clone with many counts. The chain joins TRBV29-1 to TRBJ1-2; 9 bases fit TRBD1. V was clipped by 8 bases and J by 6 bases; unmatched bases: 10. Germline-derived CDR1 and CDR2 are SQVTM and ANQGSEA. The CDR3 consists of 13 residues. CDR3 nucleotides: TGCAGCTTAGGGACAGGGATGGTGGATGGCTACACCTTC. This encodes CSLGTGMVDGYTF.

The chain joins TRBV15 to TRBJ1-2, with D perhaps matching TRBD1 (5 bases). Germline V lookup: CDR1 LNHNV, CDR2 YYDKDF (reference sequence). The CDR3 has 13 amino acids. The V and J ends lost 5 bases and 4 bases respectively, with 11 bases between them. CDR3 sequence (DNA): TGTGCCACCAGCGTAAAAGACAGCTATGGCTACACCTTC. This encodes CATSVKDSYGYTF.

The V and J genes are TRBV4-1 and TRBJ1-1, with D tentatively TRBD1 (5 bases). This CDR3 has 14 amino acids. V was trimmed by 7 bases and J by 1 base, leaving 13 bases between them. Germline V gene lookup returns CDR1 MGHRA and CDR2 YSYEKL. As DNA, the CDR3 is TGCGCCAGCACCAGGGTAACAGGGAACACTGAAGCTTTCTTT. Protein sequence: CASTRVTGNTEAFF.

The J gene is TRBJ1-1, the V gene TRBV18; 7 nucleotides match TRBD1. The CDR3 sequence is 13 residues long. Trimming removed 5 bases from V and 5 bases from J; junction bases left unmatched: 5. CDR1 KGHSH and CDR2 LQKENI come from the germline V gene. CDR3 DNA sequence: TGTGCCAGCTCAAACACAGGGGAGACTGAAGCTTTCTTT. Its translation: CASSNTGETEAFF.

The CDR3 region has the DNA TGTGCCAGCAGCTTAAAAGTTGGTGCGGGAGAGGGGTGGTACGAGCAGTACTTC. This gives the protein CASSLKVGAGEGWYEQYF. The V and J genes are TRBV7-8 and TRBJ2-7; 7 bases are shared with TRBD2. The germline CDR1 and CDR2 sequences are SGHVS and FQNEAQ. CDR3 length: 18 amino acids. The V segment lost 2 bases and the J segment 4 bases; nucleotides outside the gene matches: 17.

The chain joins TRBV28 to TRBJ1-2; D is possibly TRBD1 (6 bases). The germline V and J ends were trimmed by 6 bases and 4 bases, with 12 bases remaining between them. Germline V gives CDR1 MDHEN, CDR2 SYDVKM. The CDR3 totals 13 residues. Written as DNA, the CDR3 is TGTGCCAGCAGCCTAACAGGGACCTATGGCTACACCTTC. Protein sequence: CASSLTGTYGYTF.

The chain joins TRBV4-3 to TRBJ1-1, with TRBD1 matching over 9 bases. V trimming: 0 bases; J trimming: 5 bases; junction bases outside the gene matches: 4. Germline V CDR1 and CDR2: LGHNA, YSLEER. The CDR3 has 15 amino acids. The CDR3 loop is CASSQDMDRGTEAFF. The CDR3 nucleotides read TGCGCCAGCAGCCAAGACATGGACAGGGGAACTGAAGCTTTCTTT.

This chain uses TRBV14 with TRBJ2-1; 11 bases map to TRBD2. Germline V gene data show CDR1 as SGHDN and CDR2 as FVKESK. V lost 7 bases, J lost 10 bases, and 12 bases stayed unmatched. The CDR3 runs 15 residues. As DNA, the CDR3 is TGTGCCAGCACCTACGGGACTAGCGGAGGACGGGAGCAGTTCTTC. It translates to CASTYGTSGGREQFF.

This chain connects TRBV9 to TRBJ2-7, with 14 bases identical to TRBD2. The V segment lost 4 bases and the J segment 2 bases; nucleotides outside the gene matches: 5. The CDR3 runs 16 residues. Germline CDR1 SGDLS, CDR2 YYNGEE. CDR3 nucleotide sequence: TGTGCCAGCAGCCCCCGGGGACTAGCGGGAGCCTACGAGCAGTACTTC. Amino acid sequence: CASSPRGLAGAYEQYF.

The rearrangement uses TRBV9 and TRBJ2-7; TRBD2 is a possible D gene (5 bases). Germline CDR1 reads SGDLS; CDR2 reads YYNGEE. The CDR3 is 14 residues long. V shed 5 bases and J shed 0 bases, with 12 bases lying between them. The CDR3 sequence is CASSAHSGSYEQYF. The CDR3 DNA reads TGTGCCAGCAGTGCTCACAGCGGCTCCTACGAGCAGTACTTC.

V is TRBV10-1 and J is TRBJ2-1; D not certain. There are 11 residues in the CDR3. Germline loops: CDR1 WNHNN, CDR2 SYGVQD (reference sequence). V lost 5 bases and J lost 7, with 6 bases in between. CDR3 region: CASSPGNEQFF. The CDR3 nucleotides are TGCGCCAGCAGTCCCGGGAATGAGCAGTTCTTC.

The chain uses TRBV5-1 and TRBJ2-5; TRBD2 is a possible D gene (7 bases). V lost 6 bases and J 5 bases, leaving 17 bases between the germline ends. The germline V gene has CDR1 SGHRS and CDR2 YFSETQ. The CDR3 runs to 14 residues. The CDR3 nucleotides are TGCGCCAGCAATTCTGGGGGGGCATGGGAGACCCAGTACTTC. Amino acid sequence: CASNSGGAWETQYF.

The CDR3 here is CASTKIRTVGNTIYF. CDR3 in DNA: TGTGCCAGCACCAAGATCCGGACTGTCGGAAACACCATATATTTT. The chain couples TRBV28 to TRBJ1-3; D gene unclear. CDR1 and CDR2 (germline): MDHEN, SYDVKM. This CDR3 is 15 amino acids long. The V end was cut by 7 bases, the J end by 4 bases, with 17 bases between.

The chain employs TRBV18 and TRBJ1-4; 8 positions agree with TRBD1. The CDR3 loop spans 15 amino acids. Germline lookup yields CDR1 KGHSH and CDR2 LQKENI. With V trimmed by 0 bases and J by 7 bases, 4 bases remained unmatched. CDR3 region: CASSPPGQEGEKLFF. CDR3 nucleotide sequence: TGTGCCAGCTCACCACCGGGACAGGAGGGTGAAAAACTGTTTTTT.

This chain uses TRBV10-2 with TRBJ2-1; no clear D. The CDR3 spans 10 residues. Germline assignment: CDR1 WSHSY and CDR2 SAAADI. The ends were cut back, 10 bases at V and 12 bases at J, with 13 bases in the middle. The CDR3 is CATVEAGQFF. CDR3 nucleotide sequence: TGCGCCACCGTCGAGGCCGGGCAGTTCTTC.

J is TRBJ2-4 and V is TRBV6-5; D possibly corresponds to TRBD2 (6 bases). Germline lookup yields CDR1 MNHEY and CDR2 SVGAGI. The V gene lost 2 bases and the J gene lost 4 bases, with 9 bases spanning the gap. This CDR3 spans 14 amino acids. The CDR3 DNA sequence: TGTGCCAGCAGTTACGTAGGAGGGAAAAACATTCAGTACTTC. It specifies CASSYVGGKNIQYF.

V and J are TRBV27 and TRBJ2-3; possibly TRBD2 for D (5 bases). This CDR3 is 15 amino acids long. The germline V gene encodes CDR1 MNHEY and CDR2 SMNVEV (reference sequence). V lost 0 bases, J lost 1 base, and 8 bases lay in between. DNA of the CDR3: TGTGCCAGCAGTTTATCGCGGCGGGGCACAGATACGCAGTATTTT. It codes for CASSLSRRGTDTQYF.

The CDR3 spells CASSKEGGPQHF. The CDR3 nucleotides are TGTGCCAGTAGTAAAGAGGGGGGGCCCCAGCATTTT. The rearrangement uses TRBV19 and TRBJ1-5; D possibly corresponds to TRBD1 (6 bases). The V and J ends lost 4 bases and 9 bases respectively, with 10 bases between them. Germline CDR1 LNHDA, CDR2 SQIVND (reference sequence). The length of the CDR3 is 12 residues.

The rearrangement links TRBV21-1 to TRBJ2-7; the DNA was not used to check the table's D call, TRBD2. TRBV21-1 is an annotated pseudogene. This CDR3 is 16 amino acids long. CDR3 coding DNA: TGTGCCAGCAGCACGCGGGACCTGACTTCGTTATACGAGCAGTACTTC. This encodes CASSTRDLTSLYEQYF.

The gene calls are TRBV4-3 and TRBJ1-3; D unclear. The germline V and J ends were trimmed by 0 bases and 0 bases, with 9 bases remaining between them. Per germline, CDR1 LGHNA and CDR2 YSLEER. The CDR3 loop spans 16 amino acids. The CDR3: CASSQEGSYSGNTIYF. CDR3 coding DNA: TGCGCCAGCAGCCAAGAGGGGAGCTACTCTGGAAACACCATATATTTT.

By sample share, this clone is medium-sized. CDR3 in amino acids: CAGRTENTDTQYF. The CDR3, as DNA: TGTGCCGGGAGGACCGAAAACACAGATACGCAGTATTTT. V and J are TRBV5-4 and TRBJ2-3, with a tentative D call TRBD2 (6 bases). The CDR3 loop spans 13 amino acids. Germline V gives CDR1 SGHNT, CDR2 YYREEE (reference sequence). The V end was cut by 10 bases, the J end by 2 bases, with 14 bases between. Full variable domain (rest looked up from reference TRBV5-4 and TRBJ2-3): ETGVTQSPTHLIKTRGQQVTLRCSSQSGHNTVSWYQQALGQGPQFIFQYYREEENGRGNFPPRFSGLQFPNYSSELNVNALELDDSALYLCAGRTENTDTQYFGPGTRLTVL.

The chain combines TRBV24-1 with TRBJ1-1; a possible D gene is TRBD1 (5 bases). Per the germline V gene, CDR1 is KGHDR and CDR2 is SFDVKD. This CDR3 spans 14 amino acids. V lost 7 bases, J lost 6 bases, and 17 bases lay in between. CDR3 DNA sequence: TGTGCCACCAGCAGAAGGGGTGAGTTCGCTGAAGCTTTCTTT. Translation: CATSRRGEFAEAFF.

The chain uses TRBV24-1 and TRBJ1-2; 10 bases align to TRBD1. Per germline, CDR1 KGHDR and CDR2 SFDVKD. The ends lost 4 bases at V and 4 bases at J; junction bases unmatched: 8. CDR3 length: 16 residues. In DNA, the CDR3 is TGTGCCACCAGTGAGCCGGGGGACAGGGGCGGCTATGGCTACACCTTC. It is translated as CATSEPGDRGGYGYTF.

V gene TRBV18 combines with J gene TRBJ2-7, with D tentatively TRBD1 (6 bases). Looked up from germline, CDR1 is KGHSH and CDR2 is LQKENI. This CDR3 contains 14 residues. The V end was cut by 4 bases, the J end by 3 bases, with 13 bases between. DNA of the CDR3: TGTGCCAGCTCACAAGGACAGAGGGACTACGAGCAGTACTTC. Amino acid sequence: CASSQGQRDYEQYF.

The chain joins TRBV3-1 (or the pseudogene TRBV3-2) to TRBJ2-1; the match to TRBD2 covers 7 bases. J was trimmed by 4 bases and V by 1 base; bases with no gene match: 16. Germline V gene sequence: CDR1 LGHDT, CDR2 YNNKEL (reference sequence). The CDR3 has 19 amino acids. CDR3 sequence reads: CASSQVASGAPISYNEQFF. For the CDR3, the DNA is TGTGCCAGCAGCCAAGTAGCTAGCGGAGCCCCCATTTCTTACAATGAGCAGTTCTTC.

CDR3 DNA: TGCAGCGTTGAACAGGGGTATGGGAGTTATGGCTACACCTTC. This encodes CSVEQGYGSYGYTF. This chain links TRBV29-1 with TRBJ1-2, with D perhaps TRBD1 (6 bases). Germline loops: CDR1 SQVTM, CDR2 ANQGSEA. The V end was cut by 2 bases, the J end by 5 bases, with 15 bases between. The length of the CDR3 is 14 residues.

The CDR3 here is CASSYPSPGGAEAFF. As DNA, the CDR3 is TGTGCCAGCAGTTATCCCTCCCCCGGGGGAGCAGAAGCTTTCTTT. This sequence joins TRBV6-2 or TRBV6-3 and TRBJ1-1; maybe TRBD1 (5 bases). V lost 3 bases and J 8 bases, leaving 19 bases between the germline ends. The CDR3 runs 15 residues. CDR1 and CDR2 from the germline V gene are MNHEY and SVGEGT.

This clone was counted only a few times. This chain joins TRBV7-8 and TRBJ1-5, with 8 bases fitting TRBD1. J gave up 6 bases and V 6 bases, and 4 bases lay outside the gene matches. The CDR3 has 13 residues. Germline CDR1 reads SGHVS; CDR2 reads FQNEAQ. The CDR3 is CASSPGQGQPQHF. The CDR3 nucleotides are TGTGCCAGCAGTCCAGGACAGGGTCAGCCCCAGCATTTT.

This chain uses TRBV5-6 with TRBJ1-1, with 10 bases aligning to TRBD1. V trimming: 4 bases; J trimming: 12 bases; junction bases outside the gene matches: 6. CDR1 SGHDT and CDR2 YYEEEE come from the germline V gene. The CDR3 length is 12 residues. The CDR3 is CASSLGTGVTFF. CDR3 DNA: TGTGCCAGCAGCCTGGGGACAGGGGTTACTTTCTTT. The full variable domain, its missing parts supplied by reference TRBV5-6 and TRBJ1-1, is DAGVTQSPTHLIKTRGQQVTLRCSPKSGHDTVSWYQQALGQGPQFIFQYYEEEERQRGNFPDRFSGHQFPNYSSELNVNALLLGDSALYLCASSLGTGVTFFGQGTRLTVV.